This T cell receptor beta chain was captured in a study of CD8 T cells in Susac syndrome. The RNA input was roughly 0.45 to 1 ug, and it was reverse transcribed with random hexamers. The TCR beta CDR3 was amplified by immunoSEQ multiplex PCR across 54 Vbeta, 13 Jbeta. TCRdb re-derived calls from the immunoSEQ multiplex PCR reads in MiXCR, one entry per CDR3 protein. The sample consists of 250,000 to 350,000 distinct CDR3 sequences, about 85% of them appearing once. There are 17 residues in the CDR3. The V gene's germline CDR1 is MDHEN and CDR2 SYDVKM. Between the trimmed V and J ends, which lost 3 bases and 2 bases, there was a span of 19 bases. The T cells that were sequenced for TCR beta were CD8+ and CD4+ cells from blood. Treatment-naive patients with stable or active relapsing-remitting disease served as multiple sclerosis controls. Negative isolation was applied to CD8+ and CD4+ T cells, and FACS enrichment was applied to TEMRA cells.

This receptor was obtained from a human donor with multiple sclerosis. Material for sequencing was CD8+ T cells from PBMCs. This chain connects TRBV28 to TRBJ1-1, with D perhaps TRBD1 (6 bases). The CDR3 sequence is CASSLGAPWEDNTEAFF. CDR3 DNA: TGTGCCAGCAGTTTGGGGGCGCCGTGGGAGGACAACACTGAAGCTTTCTTT.